This T cell receptor beta chain was sequenced during a study of T-cell reconstitution after alpha-beta-depleted transplantation in children. As it was prepared, the TCRbeta library received unique molecular identifiers. TCRdb fed the PCR reads into MiXCR, producing one record per CDR3 protein. The sample holds roughly 500,000 distinct CDR3 sequences, approximately 32% seen once. This clonotype was detected a few times. Germline loops: CDR1 LGHDT, CDR2 YNNKEL (reference sequence). V was pared by 6 bases and J by 5 bases, with 18 bases of the junction left unmatched. This CDR3 contains 19 residues. The source material was PBMCs from the stem cell graft donor, sampled from the stem cell graft. This rearrangement joins TRBV3-1 to TRBJ2-2, with TRBD1 matching over 10 bases. The sequence was collected from a human donor who donated a stem cell graft to a child with aplastic anemia. In DNA, the CDR3 is TGTGCCAGCAGTTTTAACCCCATCCGGACAGGGGGTGAGACCGGGGAGCTGTTTTTT. Protein product: CASSFNPIRTGGETGELFF.